This T cell receptor beta chain was identified during a study of blood T cell repertoires in COVID-19. The CDR3 is 14 amino acids. Per germline, CDR1 LNHDA and CDR2 SQIVND (reference sequence). V dropped 2 bases and J dropped 0 bases, with 8 bases sitting between them. In the original workflow: It was from reference gene primer amplification that nucleated cell counts were estimated. Produced via immunoSEQ multiplex PCR; TCRdb's table is partial and in-frame only. Clonal size and the V and J genes are those of that table, whereas D and trimming came from the DNA. The sample lists tens of thousands of clones, approximately 79% occurring once.

What was sequenced was peripheral blood. This receptor was identified in a human donor in a cohort sampled during active COVID-19. The V call is TRBV19, the J call TRBJ2-7; the D gene is possibly TRBD1 (6 bases). The chain's CDR3 is CASSISDSSYEQYF. The CDR3 nucleotides are TGTGCCAGTAGTATATCGGACAGCTCCTACGAGCAGTACTTC.